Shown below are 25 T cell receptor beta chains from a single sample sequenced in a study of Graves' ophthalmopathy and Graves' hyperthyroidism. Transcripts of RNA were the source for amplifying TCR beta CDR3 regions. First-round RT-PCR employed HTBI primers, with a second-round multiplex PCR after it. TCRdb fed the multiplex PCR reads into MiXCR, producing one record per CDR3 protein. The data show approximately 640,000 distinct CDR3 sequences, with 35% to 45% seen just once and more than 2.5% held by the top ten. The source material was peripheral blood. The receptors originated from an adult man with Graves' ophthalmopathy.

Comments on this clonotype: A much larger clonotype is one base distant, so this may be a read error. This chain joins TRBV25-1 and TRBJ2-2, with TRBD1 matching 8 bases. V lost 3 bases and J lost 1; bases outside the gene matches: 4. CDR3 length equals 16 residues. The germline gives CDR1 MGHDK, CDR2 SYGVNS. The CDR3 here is CASSDPGQGNTGELFF. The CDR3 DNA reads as TGTGCCAGCAGTGACCCAGGACAGGGGAACACCGGGGAGCTGTTTTTT.

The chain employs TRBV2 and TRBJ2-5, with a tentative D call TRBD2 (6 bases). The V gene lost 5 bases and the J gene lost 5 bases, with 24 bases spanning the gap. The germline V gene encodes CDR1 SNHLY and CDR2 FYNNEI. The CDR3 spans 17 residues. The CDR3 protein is CASSLIYSGGAWETQYF. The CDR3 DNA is TGTGCCAGCAGTTTAATCTATAGCGGAGGGGCGTGGGAGACCCAGTACTTC.

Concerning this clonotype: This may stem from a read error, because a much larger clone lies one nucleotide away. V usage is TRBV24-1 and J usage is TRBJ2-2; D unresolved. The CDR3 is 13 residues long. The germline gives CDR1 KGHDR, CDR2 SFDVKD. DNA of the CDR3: TGTGCCACCAGTGGTTTGTTCACCGGGGAGCTGTTTTTT. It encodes CATSGLFTGELFF.

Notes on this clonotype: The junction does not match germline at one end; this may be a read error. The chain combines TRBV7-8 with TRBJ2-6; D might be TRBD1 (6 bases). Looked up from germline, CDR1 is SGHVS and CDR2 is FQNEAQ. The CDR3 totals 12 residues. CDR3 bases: TGTGCCAGCAGCCTACAGGGTAACACTGAAGCTTTC. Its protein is CASSLQGNTEAF.

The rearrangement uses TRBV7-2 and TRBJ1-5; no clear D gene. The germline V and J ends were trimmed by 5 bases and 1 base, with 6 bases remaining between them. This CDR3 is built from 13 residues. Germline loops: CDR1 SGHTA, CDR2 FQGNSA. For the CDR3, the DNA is TGTACCAGCAGCCCTCAGAGCAATCAGCCCCAGCATTTT. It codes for CTSSPQSNQPQHF.

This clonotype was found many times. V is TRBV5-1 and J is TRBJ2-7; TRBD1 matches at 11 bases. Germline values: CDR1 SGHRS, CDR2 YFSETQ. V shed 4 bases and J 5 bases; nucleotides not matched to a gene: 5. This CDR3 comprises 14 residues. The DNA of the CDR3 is TGCGCCAGCAGCCGGGGACAGGGGGTCCACGAGCAGTACTTC. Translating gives CASSRGQGVHEQYF. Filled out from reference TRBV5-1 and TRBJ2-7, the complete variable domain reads KAGVTQTPRYLIKTRGQQVTLSCSPISGHRSVSWYQQTPGQGLQFLFEYFSETQRNKGNFPGRFSGRQFSNSRSEMNVSTLELGDSALYLCASSRGQGVHEQYFGPGTRLTVT.

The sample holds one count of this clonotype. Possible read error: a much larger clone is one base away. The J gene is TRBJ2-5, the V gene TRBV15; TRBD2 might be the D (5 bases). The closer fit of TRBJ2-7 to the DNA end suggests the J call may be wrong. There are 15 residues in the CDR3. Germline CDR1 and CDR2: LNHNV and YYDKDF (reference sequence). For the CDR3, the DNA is TGTGCCACCAGCATGTATCACGGAGGTCCCTACGAGCAGTACTTC. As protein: CATSMYHGGPYEQYF.

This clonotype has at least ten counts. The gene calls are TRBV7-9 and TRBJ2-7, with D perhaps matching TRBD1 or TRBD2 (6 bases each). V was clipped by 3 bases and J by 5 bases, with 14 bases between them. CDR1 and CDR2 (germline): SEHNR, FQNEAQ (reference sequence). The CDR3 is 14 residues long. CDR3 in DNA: TGTGCCAGCAGCTTCTCCGGGGGCAGCGACGAGCAGTACTTC. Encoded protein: CASSFSGGSDEQYF.

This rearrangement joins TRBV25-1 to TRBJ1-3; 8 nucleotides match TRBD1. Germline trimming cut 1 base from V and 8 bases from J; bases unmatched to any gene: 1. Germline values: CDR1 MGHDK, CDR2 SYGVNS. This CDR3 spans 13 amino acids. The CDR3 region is CASSESGGYTIYF. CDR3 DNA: TGTGCCAGCAGTGAATCAGGGGGCTACACCATATATTTT.

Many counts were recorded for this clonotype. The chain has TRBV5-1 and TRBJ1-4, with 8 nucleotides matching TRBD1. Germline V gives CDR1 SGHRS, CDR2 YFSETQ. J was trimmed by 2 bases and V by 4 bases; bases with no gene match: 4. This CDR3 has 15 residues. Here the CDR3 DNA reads TGCGCCAGCAGCCTACGACAGGGGACTAATGAAAAACTGTTTTTT. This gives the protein CASSLRQGTNEKLFF.

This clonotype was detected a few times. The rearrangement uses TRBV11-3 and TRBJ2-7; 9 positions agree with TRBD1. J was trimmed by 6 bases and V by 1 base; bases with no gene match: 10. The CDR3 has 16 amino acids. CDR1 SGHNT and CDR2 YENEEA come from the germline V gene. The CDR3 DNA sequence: TGTGCCAGCAGCTTAGTAGCAGGACAGGGGACGACCGAGCAGTACTTC. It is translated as CASSLVAGQGTTEQYF.

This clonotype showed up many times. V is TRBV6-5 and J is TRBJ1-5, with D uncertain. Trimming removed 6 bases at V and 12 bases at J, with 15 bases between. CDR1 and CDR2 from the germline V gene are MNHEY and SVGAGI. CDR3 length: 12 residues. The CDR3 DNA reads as TGTGCCAGCAGAACGAGTGGAAGGGACCAGCATTTT. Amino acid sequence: CASRTSGRDQHF.

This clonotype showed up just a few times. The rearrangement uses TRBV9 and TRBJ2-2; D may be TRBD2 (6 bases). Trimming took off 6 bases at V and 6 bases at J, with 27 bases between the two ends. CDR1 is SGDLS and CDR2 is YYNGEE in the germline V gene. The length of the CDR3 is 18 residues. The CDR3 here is CASTSGYGEASGSGELFF. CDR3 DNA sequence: TGTGCCAGCACCAGTGGCTATGGGGAGGCGAGTGGTTCCGGGGAGCTGTTTTTT.

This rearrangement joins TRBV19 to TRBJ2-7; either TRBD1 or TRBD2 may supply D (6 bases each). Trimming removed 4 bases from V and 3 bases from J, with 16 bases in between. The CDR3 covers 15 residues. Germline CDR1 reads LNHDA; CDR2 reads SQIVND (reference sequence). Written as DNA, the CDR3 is TGTGCCAGTAGTACGGAGGGGGTAAAAGGCTACGAGCAGTACTTC. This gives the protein CASSTEGVKGYEQYF.

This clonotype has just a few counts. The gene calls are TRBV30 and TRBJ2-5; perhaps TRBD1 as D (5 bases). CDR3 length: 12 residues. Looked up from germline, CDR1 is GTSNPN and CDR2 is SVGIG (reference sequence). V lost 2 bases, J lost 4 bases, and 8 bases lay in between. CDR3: CAWSRQGETQYF. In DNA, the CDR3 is TGTGCCTGGAGTCGGCAGGGAGAGACCCAGTACTTC.

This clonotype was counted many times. The DNA of the CDR3 is TGTGCCAGCAGCCCTGGACTAGCGGAGGTCTACGAGCAGTACTTC. It is translated as CASSPGLAEVYEQYF. This chain links TRBV7-6 with TRBJ2-7; 10 positions agree with TRBD2. CDR1 and CDR2 from the germline V gene are SGHVS and FNYEAQ. V shed 5 bases, J shed 3 bases, and the junction held 7 bases outside the gene matches. The CDR3 loop spans 15 amino acids.

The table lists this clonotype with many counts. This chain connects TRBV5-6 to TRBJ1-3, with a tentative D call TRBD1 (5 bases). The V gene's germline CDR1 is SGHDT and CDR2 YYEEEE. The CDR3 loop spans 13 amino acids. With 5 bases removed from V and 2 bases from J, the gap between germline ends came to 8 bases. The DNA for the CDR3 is TGTGCCAGCAGAGGGACGGCTGGAAACACCATATATTTT. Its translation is CASRGTAGNTIYF.

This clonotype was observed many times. The CDR3 region is CASSLDRSSETQYF. As DNA, the CDR3 is TGTGCCAGCAGCTTAGATCGAAGCTCGGAGACCCAGTACTTC. The rearrangement joins TRBV11-2 to TRBJ2-5; D remains ambiguous. Trimming stripped 0 bases from V and 5 bases from J, with 10 bases between. Per the germline V gene, CDR1 is SGHAT and CDR2 is FQNNGV. This CDR3 has 14 residues.

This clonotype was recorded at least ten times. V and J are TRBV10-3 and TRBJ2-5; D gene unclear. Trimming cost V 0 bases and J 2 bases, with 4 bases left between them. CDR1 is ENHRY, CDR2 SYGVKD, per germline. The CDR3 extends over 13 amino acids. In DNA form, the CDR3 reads TGTGCCATCAGTGAGTCGTGGCAAGAGACCCAGTACTTC. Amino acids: CAISESWQETQYF.

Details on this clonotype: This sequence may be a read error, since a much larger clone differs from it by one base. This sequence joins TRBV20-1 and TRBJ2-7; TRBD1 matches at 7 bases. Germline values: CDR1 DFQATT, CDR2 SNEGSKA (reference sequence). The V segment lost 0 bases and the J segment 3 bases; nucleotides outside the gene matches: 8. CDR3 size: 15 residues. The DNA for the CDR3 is TGCAGTGCTAGAGACCAGACAGGGTTAAGCTACGAGCAGTACGTC. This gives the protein CSARDQTGLSYEQYV.

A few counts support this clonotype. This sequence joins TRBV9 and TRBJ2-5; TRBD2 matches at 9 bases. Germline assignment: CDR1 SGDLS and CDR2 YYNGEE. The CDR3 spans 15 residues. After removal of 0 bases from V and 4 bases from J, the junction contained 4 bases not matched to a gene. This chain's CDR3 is CASSVGRGGPETQYF. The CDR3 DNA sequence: TGTGCCAGCAGCGTAGGGCGGGGGGGCCCAGAGACCCAGTACTTC.

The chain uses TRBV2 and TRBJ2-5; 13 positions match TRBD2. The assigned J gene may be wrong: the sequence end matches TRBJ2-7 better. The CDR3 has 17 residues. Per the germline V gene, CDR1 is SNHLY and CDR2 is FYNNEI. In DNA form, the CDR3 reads TGTGCCAGCAGAGGGGAGGGACTAGCGGGAAGCTCCTACGAGCAGTACTTC. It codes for CASRGEGLAGSSYEQYF.

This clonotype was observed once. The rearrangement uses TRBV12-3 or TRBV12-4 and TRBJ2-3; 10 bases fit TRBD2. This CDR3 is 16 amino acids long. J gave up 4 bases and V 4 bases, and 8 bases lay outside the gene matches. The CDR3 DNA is TGTGCCAGCAGTTACTGGACTAGCGGAGTATCAGATACGCAGTATTTT. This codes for CASSYWTSGVSDTQYF.

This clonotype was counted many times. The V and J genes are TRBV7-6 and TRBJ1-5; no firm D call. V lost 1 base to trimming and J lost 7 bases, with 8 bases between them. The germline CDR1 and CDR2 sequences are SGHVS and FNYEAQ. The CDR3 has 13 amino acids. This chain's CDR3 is CASSLEWKQPQHF. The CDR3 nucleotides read TGTGCCAGCAGCTTAGAATGGAAACAGCCCCAGCATTTT.

CDR3: CASSGRGPRTDTQYF. The CDR3 coding sequence is TGTGCCAGCAGTGGCCGGGGGCCACGCACAGATACGCAGTATTTT. The gene calls are TRBV2 and TRBJ2-3, with D possibly called TRBD1 or TRBD2 (6 bases each). The CDR3 totals 15 residues. The germline V gene has CDR1 SNHLY and CDR2 FYNNEI. V shed 4 bases and J shed 1 base, with 12 bases lying between them.